This T cell receptor (beta chain) was sequenced for a study of post-analysis software for immune sequencing data. Study-level points and caveats: Controls had lower frequencies than patients of a handful of TRBV segments, which included TRBV5-6, TRBV5-1 and TRBV20-1.

Germline loops: CDR1 SQVTM, CDR2 ANQGSEA. Between the trimmed V and J ends, which lost 5 bases and 2 bases, there was a span of 13 bases. The CDR3 totals 13 residues. This clonotype has just a few counts. Its target is not known. Unique molecular identifiers featured in each of the TCR beta cDNA libraries. Each CDR3 protein is one row after TCRdb ran MiXCR on the PCR reads. The sample has hundreds of thousands of distinct CDR3 sequences, 30% seen once. Sequencing used blood. The TCR originated in a girl under 18 with multiple sclerosis. This chain links TRBV29-1 with TRBJ2-7, with D perhaps given as TRBD1 or TRBD2 (5 bases each). CDR3 DNA: TGCAGCGTTAGGATCAGGGACCCCTACGAGCAGTACTTC. This translates into CSVRIRDPYEQYF.